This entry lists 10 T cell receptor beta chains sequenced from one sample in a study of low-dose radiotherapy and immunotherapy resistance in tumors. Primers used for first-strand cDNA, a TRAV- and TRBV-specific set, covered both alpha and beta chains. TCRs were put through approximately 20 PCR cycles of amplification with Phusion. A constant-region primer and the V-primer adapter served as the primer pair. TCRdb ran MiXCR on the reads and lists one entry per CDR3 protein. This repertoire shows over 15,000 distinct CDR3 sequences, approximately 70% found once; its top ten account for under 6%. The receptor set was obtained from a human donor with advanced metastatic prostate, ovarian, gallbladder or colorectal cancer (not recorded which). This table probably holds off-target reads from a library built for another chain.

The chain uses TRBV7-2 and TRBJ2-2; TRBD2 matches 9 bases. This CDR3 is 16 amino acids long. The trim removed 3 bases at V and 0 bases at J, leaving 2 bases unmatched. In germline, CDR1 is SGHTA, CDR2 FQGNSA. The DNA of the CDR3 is TGTGCCAGCAGCTTGGCGGGGGGGTCGAACACCGGGGAGCTGTTTTTT. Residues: CASSLAGGSNTGELFF.

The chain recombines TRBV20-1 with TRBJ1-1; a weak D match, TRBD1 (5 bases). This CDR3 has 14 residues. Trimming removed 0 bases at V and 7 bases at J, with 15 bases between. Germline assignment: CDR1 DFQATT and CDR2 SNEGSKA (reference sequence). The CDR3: CSARDPQGLGEAFF. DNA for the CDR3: TGCAGTGCTAGAGATCCGCAGGGCCTCGGTGAAGCTTTCTTT.

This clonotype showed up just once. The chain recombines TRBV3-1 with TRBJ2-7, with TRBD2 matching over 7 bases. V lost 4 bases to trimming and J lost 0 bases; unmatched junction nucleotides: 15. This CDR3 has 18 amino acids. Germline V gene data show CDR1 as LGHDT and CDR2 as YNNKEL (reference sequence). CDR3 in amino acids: CASSRERASGSSSYEQYF. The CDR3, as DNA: TGTGCCAGCAGCCGGGAAAGGGCTAGCGGTTCAAGCTCCTACGAGCAGTACTTC.

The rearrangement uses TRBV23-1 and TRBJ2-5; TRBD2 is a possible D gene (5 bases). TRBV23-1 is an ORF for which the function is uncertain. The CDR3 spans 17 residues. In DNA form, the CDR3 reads TGCGCAGAACAACGGGGTCACCCAACCACCCGGGCTGTGACCCAGTACTTC. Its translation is CAEQRGHPTTRAVTQYF.

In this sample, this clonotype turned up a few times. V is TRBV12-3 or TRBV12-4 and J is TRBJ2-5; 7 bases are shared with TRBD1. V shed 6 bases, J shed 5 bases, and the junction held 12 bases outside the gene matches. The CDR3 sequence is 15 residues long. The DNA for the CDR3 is TGTGCCAGCAGCCTGCGGACAGGCCCTGGGGAGACCCAGTACTTC. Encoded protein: CASSLRTGPGETQYF.

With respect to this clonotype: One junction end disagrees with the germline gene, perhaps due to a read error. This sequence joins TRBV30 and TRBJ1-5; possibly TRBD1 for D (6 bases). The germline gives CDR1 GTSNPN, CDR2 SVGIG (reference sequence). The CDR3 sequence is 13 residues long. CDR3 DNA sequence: TGTGCTTGGAACAGGGACGAGGGACAGCCCCAGCATTTT. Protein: CAWNRDEGQPQHF.

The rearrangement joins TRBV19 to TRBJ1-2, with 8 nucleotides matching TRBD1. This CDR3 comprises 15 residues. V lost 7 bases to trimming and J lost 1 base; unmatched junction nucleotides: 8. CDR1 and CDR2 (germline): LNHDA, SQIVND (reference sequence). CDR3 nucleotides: TGTGCCAGTATCCGGACAGGGATATTTAACTATGGCTACACCTTC. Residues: CASIRTGIFNYGYTF.

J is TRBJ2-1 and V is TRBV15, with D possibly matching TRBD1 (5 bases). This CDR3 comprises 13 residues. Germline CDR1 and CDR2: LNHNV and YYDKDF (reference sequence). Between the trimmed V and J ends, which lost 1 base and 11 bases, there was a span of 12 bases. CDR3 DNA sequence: TGTGCCACCAGCAGAGGACCTGGGGCGAAGCAGTTCTTC. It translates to CATSRGPGAKQFF.

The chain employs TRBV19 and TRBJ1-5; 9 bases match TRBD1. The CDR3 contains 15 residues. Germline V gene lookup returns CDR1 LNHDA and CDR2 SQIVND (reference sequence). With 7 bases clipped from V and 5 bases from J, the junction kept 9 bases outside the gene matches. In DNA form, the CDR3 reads TGTGCCAGTATGTTGAAGGGACAGGGTCATCAGCCCCAGCATTTT. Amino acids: CASMLKGQGHQPQHF.

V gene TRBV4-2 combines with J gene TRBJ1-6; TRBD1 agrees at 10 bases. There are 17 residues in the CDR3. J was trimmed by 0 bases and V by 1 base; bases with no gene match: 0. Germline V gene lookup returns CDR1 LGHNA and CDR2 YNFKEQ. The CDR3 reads CASSQGTGGSYNSPLHF. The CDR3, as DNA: TGTGCCAGCAGCCAAGGGACAGGGGGCTCCTATAATTCACCCCTCCACTTT.